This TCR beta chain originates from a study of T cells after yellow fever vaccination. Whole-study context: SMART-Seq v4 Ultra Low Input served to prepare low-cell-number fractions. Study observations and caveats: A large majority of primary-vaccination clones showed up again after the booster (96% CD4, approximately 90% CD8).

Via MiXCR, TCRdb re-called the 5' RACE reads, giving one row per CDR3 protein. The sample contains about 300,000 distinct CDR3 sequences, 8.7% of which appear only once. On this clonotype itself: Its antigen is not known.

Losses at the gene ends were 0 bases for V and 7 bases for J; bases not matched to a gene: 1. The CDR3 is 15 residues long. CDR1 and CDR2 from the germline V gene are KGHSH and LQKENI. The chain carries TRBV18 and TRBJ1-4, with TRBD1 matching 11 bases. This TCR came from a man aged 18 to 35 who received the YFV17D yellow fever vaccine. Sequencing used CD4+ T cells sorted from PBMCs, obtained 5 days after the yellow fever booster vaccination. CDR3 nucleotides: TGTGCCAGCTCACCACCGGACAGGGGGCGTGAAAAACTGTTTTTT. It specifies CASSPPDRGREKLFF.